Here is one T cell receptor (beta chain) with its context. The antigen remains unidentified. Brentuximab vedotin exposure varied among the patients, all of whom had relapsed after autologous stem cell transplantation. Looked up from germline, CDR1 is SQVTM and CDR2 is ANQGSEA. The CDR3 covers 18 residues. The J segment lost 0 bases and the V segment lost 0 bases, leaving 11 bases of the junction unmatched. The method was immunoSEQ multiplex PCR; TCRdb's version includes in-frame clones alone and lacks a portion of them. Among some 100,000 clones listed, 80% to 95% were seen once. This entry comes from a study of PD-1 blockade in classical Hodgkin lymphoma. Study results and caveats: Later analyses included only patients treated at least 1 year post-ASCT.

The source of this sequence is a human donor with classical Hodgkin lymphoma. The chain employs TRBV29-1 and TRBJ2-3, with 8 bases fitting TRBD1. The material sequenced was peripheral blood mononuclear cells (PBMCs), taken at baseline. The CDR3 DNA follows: TGCAGCGTTGAAGATCGGCACAGGGGGATAATAAGCACAGATACGCAGTATTTT. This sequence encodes CSVEDRHRGIISTDTQYF.